Listed below are T cell receptor beta chains from one sample, sequenced in a study of Graves' ophthalmopathy and Graves' hyperthyroidism. TCRdb passed the multiplex PCR reads through MiXCR, listing each CDR3 protein once. The sample holds under 350,000 distinct CDR3 sequences, roughly a sixth seen once. The specimen was peripheral blood. These receptors originate from an adult man with Graves' ophthalmopathy. Each CDR3 is given with its conserved first and last residue. D genes are given only for firm matches. Only some rows state a clone size, as once, few, many or a class for expanded clones.

clone_size,d_call,j_call,v_call,cdr3_aa,cdr3_nt
.,TRBD1,TRBJ2-7,TRBV6-5,CASSYSLGQGSAEQYF,TGTGCCAGCAGTTACAGCCTGGGACAGGGTTCGGCCGAGCAGTACTTC
many,.,TRBJ1-2,TRBV18,CASSPDRLGYGYTF,TGTGCCAGCTCACCTGACAGACTCGGGTATGGCTACACCTTC
many,.,TRBJ2-6,TRBV19,CASSITRFEVPGANVLTF,TGTGCCAGTAGTATAACCAGGTTTGAGGTACCTGGGGCCAACGTCCTGACTTTC
.,TRBD2,TRBJ2-7,TRBV11-1,CASSSVRTSGRYSYEQYF,TGTGCCAGCAGCTCAGTCCGGACTAGCGGGAGGTACTCCTACGAGCAGTACTTC
.,TRBD2,TRBJ2-7,TRBV7-8,CASSLGTTSGRSYEQYF,TGTGCCAGCAGCTTAGGGACTACTAGCGGGAGGTCCTACGAGCAGTACTTC
.,TRBD2,TRBJ2-7,TRBV6-1,CASSVPGLAGADEQYF,TGTGCCAGCAGTGTTCCGGGACTAGCGGGAGCCGACGAGCAGTACTTC
many,.,TRBJ2-2,TRBV28,CASSLDQAAGELFF,TGTGCCAGCAGTTTAGACCAGGCGGCCGGGGAGCTGTTTTTT
many,.,TRBJ2-5,TRBV24-1,CATRATVQETQYF,TGTGCCACCAGAGCCACAGTCCAAGAGACCCAGTACTTC
.,.,TRBJ2-1,TRBV20-1,CSARREYEQFF,TGCAGTGCTAGAAGGGAATATGAGCAGTTCTTC
.,TRBD2,TRBJ2-7,TRBV6-1,CASANAIAGGPYEQYF,TGTGCCAGCGCCAACGCGATAGCGGGAGGGCCCTACGAGCAGTACTTC
.,TRBD1,TRBJ2-5,TRBV20-1,CSAQNAGQAQETQYF,TGCAGTGCCCAAAACGCGGGACAGGCACAAGAGACCCAGTACTTC
many,.,TRBJ1-5,TRBV19,CASSIGRGRVNQPQHF,TGTGCCAGTAGTATTGGTAGGGGCAGGGTGAATCAGCCCCAGCATTTT
many,TRBD2,TRBJ2-5,TRBV29-1,CSVPLFDGSTSGRWETQYF,TGCAGCGTCCCCCTCTTCGATGGTTCGACTAGCGGGAGATGGGAGACCCAGTACTTC
many,.,TRBJ2-6,TRBV10-3,CAISEVSGANVLTF,TGTGCCATCAGTGAAGTCTCTGGGGCCAACGTCCTGACTTTC
many,TRBD1,TRBJ2-7,TRBV24-1,CATRRTGTSYEQYF,TGTGCCACCCGCCGGACAGGGACTTCCTACGAGCAGTACTTC
many,.,TRBJ1-2,TRBV2,CASSFKAHGYTF,TGTGCCAGCAGTTTTAAGGCCCATGGCTACACCTTC
many,.,TRBJ2-2,TRBV3-1,CASSPVSGSTGELFF,TGTGCCAGCAGCCCGGTTAGCGGTAGCACCGGGGAGCTGTTTTTT
many,.,TRBJ1-2,TRBV13,CASSLVENQFRTSNYGYTF,TGTGCCAGCAGCTTAGTGGAGAACCAATTCCGGACTTCTAACTATGGCTACACCTTC
many,TRBD2,TRBJ2-4,TRBV30,CAWSVGRGDKNIQYF,TGTGCCTGGAGTGTGGGGAGGGGTGACAAAAACATTCAGTACTTC
.,.,TRBJ2-7,TRBV12-3/TRBV12-4,CASSLGGALPYEQYF,TGTGCCAGCAGTTTGGGGGGGGCGCTTCCCTACGAGCAGTACTTC
once,TRBD2,TRBJ2-7,TRBV20-1,CSARPSGRLYEQYF,TGCAGTGCTAGGCCTAGCGGGAGGTTGTACGAGCAGTACTTC
many,TRBD1,TRBJ2-5,TRBV6-5,CASSYGTGGRETQYF,TGTGCCAGCAGTTACGGGACAGGGGGAAGGGAGACCCAGTACTTC
many,.,TRBJ2-2,TRBV4-3,CASSQDSVQDPELFF,TGCGCCAGCAGCCAAGATTCCGTACAGGACCCCGAGCTGTTTTTT
many,.,TRBJ2-2,TRBV29-1,CSVAGGLGRGPGELFF,TGCAGCGTTGCCGGGGGGCTAGGGAGGGGACCCGGGGAGCTGTTTTTT
many,TRBD1,TRBJ1-1,TRBV2,CASSDRGRNSEAFF,TGTGCCAGCAGTGACAGGGGGCGCAACTCTGAAGCTTTCTTT
many,.,TRBJ1-3,TRBV30,CAWSAKAVFHSGNTIYF,TGTGCCTGGAGTGCCAAGGCGGTGTTCCACTCTGGAAACACCATATATTTT
many,TRBD2,TRBJ2-7,TRBV3-1,CASSQLATSGRNEQYF,TGTGCCAGCAGCCAATTGGCGACTAGCGGGAGAAACGAGCAGTACTTC
many,.,TRBJ2-4,TRBV7-8,CASSLADYIQYF,TGTGCCAGCAGCTTAGCGGATTACATTCAGTACTTC
many,.,TRBJ1-1,TRBV20-1,CSAKALNKPLNLGAFF,TGCAGTGCTAAGGCCCTGAATAAACCCCTGAACCTAGGAGCTTTCTTT
many,.,TRBJ2-7,TRBV12-3/TRBV12-4,CASESPIYEQYF,TGTGCCAGTGAGTCCCCTATCTACGAGCAGTACTTC
many,.,TRBJ1-5,TRBV2,CASSRGNNQPQHF,TGTGCCAGCAGCAGGGGTAACAATCAGCCCCAGCATTTT
.,.,TRBJ2-7,TRBV6-2/TRBV6-3,CAGDRSYEQYF,TGTGCGGGGGATCGGTCCTACGAGCAGTACTTC
few,TRBD2,TRBJ2-7,TRBV11-1,CASSRTSGESSYEQYF,TGTGCCAGCAGCCGGACTAGCGGTGAAAGCTCCTACGAGCAGTACTTC
many,.,TRBJ2-7,TRBV12-3/TRBV12-4,CASSLSRTDEQYF,TGTGCCAGCAGTTTGAGCAGGACCGACGAGCAGTACTTC
many,TRBD1,TRBJ2-7,TRBV5-1,CASSFGTDLYEQYF,TGCGCCAGCAGCTTCGGGACAGATTTATACGAGCAGTACTTC
many,TRBD1,TRBJ1-5,TRBV2,CASKSGTGELQPQHF,TGTGCCAGCAAATCGGGAACAGGGGAACTTCAGCCCCAGCATTTT
many,.,TRBJ2-7,TRBV12-3/TRBV12-4,CASSGTESYEQYF,TGTGCCAGCAGCGGGACGGAAAGCTACGAGCAGTACTTC
many,.,TRBJ2-2,TRBV5-4,CASSLEGGGLTGELFF,TGTGCCAGCAGCTTGGAGGGCGGGGGCCTCACCGGGGAGCTGTTTTTT
many,.,TRBJ1-6,TRBV7-2,CASSLNSSPLHF,TGTGCCAGCAGCCTGAACAGTTCACCCCTCCACTTT
many,.,TRBJ1-1,TRBV25-1,CASSNVGGRAEAFF,TGTGCCAGCAGTAACGTAGGAGGGCGCGCTGAAGCTTTCTTT
few,.,TRBJ2-6,TRBV5-1,CASSLGESGANVLTF,TGCGCCAGCAGCTTGGGTGAATCCGGGGCCAACGTCCTGACTTTC
many,TRBD1,TRBJ2-2,TRBV12-3/TRBV12-4,CAGRGTGNTGELFF,TGTGCCGGACGGGGGACAGGGAACACCGGGGAGCTGTTTTTT
many,.,TRBJ2-7,TRBV5-1,CASSKDRTSYEQYF,TGCGCCAGCAGCAAGGACAGAACCTCCTACGAGCAGTACTTC
.,TRBD1,TRBJ1-1,TRBV5-1,CASRKTGPNTEAFF,TGCGCCAGCAGGAAGACAGGGCCGAACACTGAAGCTTTCTTT
many,.,TRBJ1-1,TRBV18,CASSPPSTEAFF,TGTGCCAGCTCACCACCGAGCACTGAAGCTTTCTTT
few,TRBD2,TRBJ2-5,TRBV5-1,CASSLMGTSGSGETQYF,TGCGCCAGCAGCTTGATGGGGACTAGCGGGAGTGGAGAGACCCAGTACTTC
few,.,TRBJ2-7,TRBV3-1,CASSQGTHLGF,TGTGCCAGCAGCCAGGGGACCCACTTGGGCTTC
many,.,TRBJ1-1,TRBV28,CASSFNDRPNTEAFF,TGTGCCAGCAGTTTCAACGACAGGCCGAACACTGAAGCTTTCTTT
many,TRBD1,TRBJ2-7,TRBV20-1,CSARRQGANHEQYF,TGCAGTGCTAGAAGGCAGGGGGCTAACCACGAGCAGTACTTC
.,.,TRBJ1-2,TRBV5-4,CASSYGLNYGYIF,TGTGCCAGCAGCTATGGCCTTAACTATGGCTACATCTTC
many,.,TRBJ2-5,TRBV2,CASNSGTGDQETQYF,TGTGCCAGCAATAGCGGAACAGGGGACCAAGAGACCCAGTACTTC
many,.,TRBJ1-6,TRBV12-3/TRBV12-4,CASTPGGFESPLHF,TGTGCCAGCACCCCGGGGGGGTTTGAATCACCCCTCCACTTT
.,.,TRBJ2-7,TRBV30,CAWSSGAGRYEQYF,TGTGCCTGGAGTTCCGGAGCGGGCCGCTACGAGCAGTACTTC
.,TRBD1,TRBJ2-5,TRBV6-2/TRBV6-3,CASSYRTGRLETQYF,TGTGCCAGCAGTTACCGGACAGGGCGTTTGGAGACCCAGTACTTC
many,.,TRBJ2-7,TRBV2,CASSEETHEQYF,TGTGCCAGCAGTGAAGAGACCCACGAGCAGTACTTC
many,.,TRBJ1-1,TRBV5-1,CASSSTSGVRTEAFF,TGCGCCAGCAGCTCAACCTCCGGGGTAAGAACTGAAGCTTTCTTT